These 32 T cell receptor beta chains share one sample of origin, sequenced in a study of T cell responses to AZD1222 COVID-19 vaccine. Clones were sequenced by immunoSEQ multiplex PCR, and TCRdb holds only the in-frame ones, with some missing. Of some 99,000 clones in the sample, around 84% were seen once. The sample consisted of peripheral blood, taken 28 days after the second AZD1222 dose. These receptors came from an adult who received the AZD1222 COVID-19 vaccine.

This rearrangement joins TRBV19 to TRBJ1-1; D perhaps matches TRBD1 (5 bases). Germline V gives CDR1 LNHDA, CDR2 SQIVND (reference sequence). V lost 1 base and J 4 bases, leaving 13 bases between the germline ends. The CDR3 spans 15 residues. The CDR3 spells CASSIVGQGGTEAFF. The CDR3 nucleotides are TGTGCCAGTAGTATAGTGGGTCAGGGTGGCACTGAAGCTTTCTTT.

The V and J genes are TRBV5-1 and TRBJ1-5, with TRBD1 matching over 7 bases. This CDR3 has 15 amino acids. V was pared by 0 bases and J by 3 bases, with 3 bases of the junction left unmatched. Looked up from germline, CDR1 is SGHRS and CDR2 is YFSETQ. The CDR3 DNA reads TGCGCCAGCAGCTTGGCAGGGGGAATCAATCAGCCCCAGCATTTT. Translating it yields CASSLAGGINQPQHF.

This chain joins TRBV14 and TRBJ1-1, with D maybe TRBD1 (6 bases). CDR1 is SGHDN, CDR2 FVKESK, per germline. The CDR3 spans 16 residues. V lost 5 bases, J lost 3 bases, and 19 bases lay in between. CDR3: CASSVQGGRSDTEAFF. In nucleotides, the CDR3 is TGTGCCAGCAGCGTACAAGGGGGGAGGTCGGACACTGAAGCTTTCTTT. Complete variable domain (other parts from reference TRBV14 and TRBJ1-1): EAGVTQFPSHSVIEKGQTVTLRCDPISGHDNLYWYRRVMGKEIKFLLHFVKESKQDESGMPNNRFLAERTGGTYSTLKVQPAELEDSGVYFCASSVQGGRSDTEAFFGQGTRLTVV.

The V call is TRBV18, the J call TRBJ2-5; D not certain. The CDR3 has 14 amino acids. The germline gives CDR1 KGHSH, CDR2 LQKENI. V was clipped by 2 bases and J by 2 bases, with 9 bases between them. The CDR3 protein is CASSPLVDQETQYF. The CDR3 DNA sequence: TGTGCCAGCTCACCATTAGTGGATCAAGAGACCCAGTACTTC.

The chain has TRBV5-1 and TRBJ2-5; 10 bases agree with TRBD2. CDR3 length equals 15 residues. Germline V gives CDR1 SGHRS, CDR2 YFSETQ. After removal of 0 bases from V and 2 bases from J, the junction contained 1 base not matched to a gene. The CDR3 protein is CASSLVAGGQETQYF. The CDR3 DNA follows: TGCGCCAGCAGCTTGGTAGCGGGAGGACAAGAGACCCAGTACTTC. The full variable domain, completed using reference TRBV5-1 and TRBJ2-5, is KAGVTQTPRYLIKTRGQQVTLSCSPISGHRSVSWYQQTPGQGLQFLFEYFSETQRNKGNFPGRFSGRQFSNSRSEMNVSTLELGDSALYLCASSLVAGGQETQYFGPGTRLLVL.

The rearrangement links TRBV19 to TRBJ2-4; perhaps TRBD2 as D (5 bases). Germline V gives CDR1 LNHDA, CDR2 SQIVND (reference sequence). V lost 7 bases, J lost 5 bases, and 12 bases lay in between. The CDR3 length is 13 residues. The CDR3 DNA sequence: TGTGCCAGTACCCTGGAGGTCGAAAACATTCAGTACTTC. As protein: CASTLEVENIQYF.

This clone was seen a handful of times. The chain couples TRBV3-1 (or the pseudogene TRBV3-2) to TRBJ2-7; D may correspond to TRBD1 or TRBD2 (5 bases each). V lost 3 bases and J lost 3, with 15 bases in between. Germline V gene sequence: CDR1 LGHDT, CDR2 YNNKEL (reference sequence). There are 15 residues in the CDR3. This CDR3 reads CASSQMPGTHYEQYF. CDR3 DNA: TGTGCCAGCAGCCAGATGCCGGGGACCCACTACGAGCAGTACTTC.

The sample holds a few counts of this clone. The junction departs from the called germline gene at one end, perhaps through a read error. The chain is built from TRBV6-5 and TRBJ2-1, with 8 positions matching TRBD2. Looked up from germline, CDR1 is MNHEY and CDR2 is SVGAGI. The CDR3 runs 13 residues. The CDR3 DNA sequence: TGTGCCAGCAGTTTCTATTCGGGACTAGAGACTATCTTC. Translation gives CASSFYSGLETIF.

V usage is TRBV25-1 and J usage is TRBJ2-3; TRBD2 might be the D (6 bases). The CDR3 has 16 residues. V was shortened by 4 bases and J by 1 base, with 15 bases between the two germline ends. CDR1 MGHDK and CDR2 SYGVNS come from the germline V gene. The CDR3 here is CASSGGVQGGTDTQYF. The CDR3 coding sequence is TGTGCCAGCAGTGGGGGGGTGCAGGGAGGCACAGATACGCAGTATTTT.

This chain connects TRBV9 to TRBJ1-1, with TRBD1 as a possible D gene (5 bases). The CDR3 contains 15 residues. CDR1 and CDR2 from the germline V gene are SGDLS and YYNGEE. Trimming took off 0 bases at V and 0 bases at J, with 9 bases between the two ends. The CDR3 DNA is TGTGCCAGCAGCGTAGATTCAGGGATGAACACTGAAGCTTTCTTT. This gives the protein CASSVDSGMNTEAFF.

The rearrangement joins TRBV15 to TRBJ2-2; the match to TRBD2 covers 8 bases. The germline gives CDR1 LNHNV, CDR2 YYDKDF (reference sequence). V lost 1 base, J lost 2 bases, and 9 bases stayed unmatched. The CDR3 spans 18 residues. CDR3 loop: CATSRGASGWINTGELFF. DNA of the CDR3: TGTGCCACCAGCAGAGGGGCTAGCGGGTGGATAAACACCGGGGAGCTGTTTTTT.

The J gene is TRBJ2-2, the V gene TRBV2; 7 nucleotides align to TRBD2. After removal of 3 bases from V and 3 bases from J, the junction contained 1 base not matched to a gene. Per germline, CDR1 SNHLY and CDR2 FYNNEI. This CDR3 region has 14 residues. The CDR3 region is CASSETSYTGELFF. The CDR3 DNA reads TGTGCCAGCAGTGAGACTAGCTACACCGGGGAGCTGTTTTTT. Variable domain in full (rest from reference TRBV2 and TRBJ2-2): EPEVTQTPSHQVTQMGQEVILRCVPISNHLYFYWYRQILGQKVEFLVSFYNNEISEKSEIFDDQFSVERPDGSNFTLKIRSTKLEDSAMYFCASSETSYTGELFFGEGSRLTVL.

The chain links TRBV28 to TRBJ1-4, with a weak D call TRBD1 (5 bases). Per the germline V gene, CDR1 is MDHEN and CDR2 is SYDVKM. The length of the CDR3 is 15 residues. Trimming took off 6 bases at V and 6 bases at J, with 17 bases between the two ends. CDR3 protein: CASSPGGGQDEKLFF. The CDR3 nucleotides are TGTGCCAGCAGCCCTGGGGGTGGGCAAGATGAAAAACTGTTTTTT.

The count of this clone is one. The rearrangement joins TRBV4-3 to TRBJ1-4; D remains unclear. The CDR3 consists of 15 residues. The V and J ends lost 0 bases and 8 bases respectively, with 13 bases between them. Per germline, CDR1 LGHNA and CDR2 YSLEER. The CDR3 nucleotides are TGCGCCAGCAGCCAAGATAAGAGGTATCGGGAAAAACTGTTTTTT. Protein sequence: CASSQDKRYREKLFF.

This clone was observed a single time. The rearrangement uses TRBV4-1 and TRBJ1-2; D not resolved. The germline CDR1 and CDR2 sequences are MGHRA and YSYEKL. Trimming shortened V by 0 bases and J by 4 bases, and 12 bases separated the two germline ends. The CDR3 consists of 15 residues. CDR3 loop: CASSQDRNRPYGYTF. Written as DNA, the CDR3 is TGCGCCAGCAGCCAAGATCGCAATCGTCCCTATGGCTACACCTTC.

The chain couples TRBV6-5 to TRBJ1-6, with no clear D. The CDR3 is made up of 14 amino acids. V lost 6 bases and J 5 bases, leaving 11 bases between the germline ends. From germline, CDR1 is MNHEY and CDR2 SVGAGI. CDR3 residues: CASSSTSNNSPLHF. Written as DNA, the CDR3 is TGTGCCAGCAGCTCGACAAGTAATAATTCACCCCTCCACTTT.

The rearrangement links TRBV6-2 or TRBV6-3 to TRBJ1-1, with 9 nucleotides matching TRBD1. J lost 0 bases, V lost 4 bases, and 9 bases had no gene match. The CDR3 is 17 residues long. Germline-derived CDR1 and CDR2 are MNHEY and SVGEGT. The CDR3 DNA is TGTGCCAGCAGTTCACAGACAGGGGGATTCATGAACACTGAAGCTTTCTTT. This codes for CASSSQTGGFMNTEAFF.

For the CDR3, the DNA is TGTGCCAGTAGCCATTTGAGGCGGGATCCATCCCCAGATACGCAGTATTTT. Its protein is CASSHLRRDPSPDTQYF. The rearrangement joins TRBV19 to TRBJ2-3; TRBD2 is a possible D gene (6 bases). CDR3 length: 17 residues. In germline, CDR1 is LNHDA, CDR2 SQIVND (reference sequence). The germline V and J ends were trimmed by 6 bases and 4 bases, with 23 bases remaining between them.

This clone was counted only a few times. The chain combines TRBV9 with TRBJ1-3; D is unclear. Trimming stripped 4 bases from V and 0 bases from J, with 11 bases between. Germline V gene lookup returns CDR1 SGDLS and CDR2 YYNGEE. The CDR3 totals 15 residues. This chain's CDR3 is CASSTTVLSGNTIYF. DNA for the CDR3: TGTGCCAGCAGCACCACGGTTCTCTCTGGAAACACCATATATTTT.

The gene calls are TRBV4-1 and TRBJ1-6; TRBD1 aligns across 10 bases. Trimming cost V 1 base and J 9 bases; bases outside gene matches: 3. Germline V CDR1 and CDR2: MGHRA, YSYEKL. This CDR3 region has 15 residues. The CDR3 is CASSQGDRGSSPLHF. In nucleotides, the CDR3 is TGCGCCAGCAGCCAAGGGGACAGGGGATCTTCACCCCTCCACTTT.

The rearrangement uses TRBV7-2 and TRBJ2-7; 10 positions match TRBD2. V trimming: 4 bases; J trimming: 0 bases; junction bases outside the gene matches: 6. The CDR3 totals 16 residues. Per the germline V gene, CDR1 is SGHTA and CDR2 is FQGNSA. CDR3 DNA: TGTGCCAGCAGCTGGGAACTAGCGGGGTCCTCCTACGAGCAGTACTTC. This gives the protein CASSWELAGSSYEQYF. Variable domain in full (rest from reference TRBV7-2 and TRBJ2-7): GAGVSQSPSNKVTEKGKDVELRCDPISGHTALYWYRQSLGQGLEFLIYFQGNSAPDKSGLPSDRFSAERTGGSVSTLTIQRTQQEDSAVYLCASSWELAGSSYEQYFGPGTRLTVT.

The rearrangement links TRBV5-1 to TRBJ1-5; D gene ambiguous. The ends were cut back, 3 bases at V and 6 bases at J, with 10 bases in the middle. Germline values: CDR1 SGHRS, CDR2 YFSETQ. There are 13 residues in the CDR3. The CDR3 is CASSWDRGQPQHF. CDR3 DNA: TGCGCCAGCAGCTGGGATCGGGGTCAGCCCCAGCATTTT.

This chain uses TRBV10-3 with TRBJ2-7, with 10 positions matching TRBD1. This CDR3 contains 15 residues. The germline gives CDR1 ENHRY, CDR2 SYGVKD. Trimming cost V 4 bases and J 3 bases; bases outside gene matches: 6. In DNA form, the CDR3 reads TGTGCCATCAGTGCCGGGACAGGGGTCATCTACGAGCAGTACTTC. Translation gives CAISAGTGVIYEQYF.

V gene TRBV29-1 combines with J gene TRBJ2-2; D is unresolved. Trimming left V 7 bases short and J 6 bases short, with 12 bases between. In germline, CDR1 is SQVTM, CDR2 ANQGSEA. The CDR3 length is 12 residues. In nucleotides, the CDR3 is TGCAGCGGCGAAGGATGGGCCGGGGAGCTGTTTTTT. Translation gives CSGEGWAGELFF.

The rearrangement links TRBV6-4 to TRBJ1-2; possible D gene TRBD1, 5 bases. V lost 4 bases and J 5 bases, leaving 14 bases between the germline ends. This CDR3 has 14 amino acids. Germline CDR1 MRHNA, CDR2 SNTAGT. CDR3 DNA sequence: TGTGCCAGCAGTGCCGCCGGGGACTCGTATGGCTACACCTTC. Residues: CASSAAGDSYGYTF.

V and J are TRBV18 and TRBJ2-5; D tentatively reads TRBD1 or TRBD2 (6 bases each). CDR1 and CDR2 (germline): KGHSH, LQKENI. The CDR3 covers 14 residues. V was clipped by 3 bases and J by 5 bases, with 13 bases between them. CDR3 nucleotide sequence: TGTGCCAGCTCACCGTCGGGGGCTCGGGAGACCCAGTACTTC. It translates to CASSPSGARETQYF.

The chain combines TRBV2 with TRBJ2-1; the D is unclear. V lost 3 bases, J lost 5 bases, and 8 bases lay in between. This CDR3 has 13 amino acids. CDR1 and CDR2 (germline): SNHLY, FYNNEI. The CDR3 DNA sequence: TGTGCCAGCAGTGACCGATCCCACAATGAGCAGTTCTTC. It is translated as CASSDRSHNEQFF.

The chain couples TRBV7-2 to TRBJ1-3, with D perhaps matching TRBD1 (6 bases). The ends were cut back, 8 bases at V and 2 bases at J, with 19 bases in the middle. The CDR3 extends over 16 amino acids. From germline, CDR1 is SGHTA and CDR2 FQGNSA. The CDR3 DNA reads TGTGCCAGCGGAACCGACGAGGGGGTCGCTGGAAACACCATATATTTT. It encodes CASGTDEGVAGNTIYF.

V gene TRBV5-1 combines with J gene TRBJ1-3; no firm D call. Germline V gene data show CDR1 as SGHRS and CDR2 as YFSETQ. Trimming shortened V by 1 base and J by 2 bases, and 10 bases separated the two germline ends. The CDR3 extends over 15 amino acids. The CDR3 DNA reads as TGCGCCAGCAGCTTGTCCGGCGATCCTGGAAACACCATATATTTT. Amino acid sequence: CASSLSGDPGNTIYF.

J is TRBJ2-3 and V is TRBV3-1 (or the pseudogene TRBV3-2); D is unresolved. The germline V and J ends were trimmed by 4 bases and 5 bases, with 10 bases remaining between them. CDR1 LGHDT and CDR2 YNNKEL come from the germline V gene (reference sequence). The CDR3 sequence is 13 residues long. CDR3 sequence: CASSRRLEDTQYF. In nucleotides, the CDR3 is TGTGCCAGCAGCCGCAGACTGGAAGATACGCAGTATTTT.

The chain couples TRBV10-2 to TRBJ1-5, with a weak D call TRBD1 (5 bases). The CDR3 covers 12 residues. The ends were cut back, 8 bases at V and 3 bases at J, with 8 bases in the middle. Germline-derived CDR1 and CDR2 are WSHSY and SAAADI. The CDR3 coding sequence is TGCGCCAGCCGACAGAACAATCAGCCCCAGCATTTT. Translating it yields CASRQNNQPQHF.

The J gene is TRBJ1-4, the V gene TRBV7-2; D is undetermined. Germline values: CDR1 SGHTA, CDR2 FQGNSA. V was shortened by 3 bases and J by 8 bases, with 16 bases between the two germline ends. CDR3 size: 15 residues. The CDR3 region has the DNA TGTGCCAGCAGCTTTATGTCTGCTTCGGGGGAAAAACTGTTTTTT. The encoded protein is CASSFMSASGEKLFF.